This TCR beta chain is from a study of cytomegalovirus exposure and HLA in healthy donors (dated by TCRdb to 2016 to 2017). With respect to the entire study: According to a later analysis, one platform produced both the 110 or so validation repertoires and the 620 or so repertoires of the first cohort. The study was designed to test whether signatures of past pathogen exposure could be identified by cataloging public T cell receptors. High-throughput TCR immunosequencing, statistical association of individual TCRs with disease status, and machine learning were combined to predict cytomegalovirus infection status. Besides the first cohort of approximately 670 subjects, a separate validation cohort made up of some 110 different subjects was used.

The study at large found these results: Cytomegalovirus status was reported to be diagnosed by the classifier with high specificity and sensitivity in both the original and validation cohorts. A few of the identified cytomegalovirus-associated TCR beta chains were confirmed in vitro to be specific for cytomegalovirus antigens. Of the cluster scores, about 94% were above 0 in a later analysis, which found that TCRs clustered in the first cohort also tended to co-occur in the 110 or so validation repertoires. Across donors, most TCR sequences were observed very rarely, whereas some public TCRs were present in many individuals. It was suggested by the authors that the approach could potentially be generalized to other disease states and immunological phenotypes. A later analysis had no HLA typing for the validation cohort, so co-occurrence there was scored across all 110 or so repertoires. The study gave a list of around 170 TCR beta chains associated with cytomegalovirus.

With regard to this clone: Its antigen has not been determined. It has no much larger one-base neighbor in the sample; base qualities were not kept.

To prepare the library, the immunoSEQ multiplex PCR assay was applied. The authors' pipeline ran thus. A statistical classification framework was built to diagnose cytomegalovirus status from the catalog of TCR beta chain sequences. TCRdb holds this immuneACCESS table with in-frame rearrangements only. Some clones are missing; in checked studies, unresolved V genes explain under half, and the rest has no known cause. V, J and clone size are those of that table, while D and trimming were read from the DNA. The sample table shows 70,000 or so clones, and approximately 94% are seen once. The ten largest make up roughly 2% of the sample. The donors were included in the validation cohort of 100 to 150 subjects, a group kept apart from the roughly 700-subject first cohort. The sequencing sample was made of PBMCs. The source of this sequence is a young woman in good health and CMV-seropositive.

For the CDR3, the sequence is CASSHPNTPLLGHEQYF. The DNA sequence is as follows: TGCGCCAGCAGTCACCCCAATACTCCACTACTAGGCCACGAGCAGTACTTC. The rearrangement joined TRBV23-1 to TRBJ2-7, and possibly TRBD2, on 5 matching bases. TRBV23-1 is given ORF status, its function remaining uncertain. CDR3 length: 17 amino acids, cysteine to phenylalanine. Only the CDR3 part of the read is kept: 51 bases, read in frame from the first base. The V and J ends are trimmed by 3 bases and 5 bases, leaving 23 bases between them.